This entry lists 2 T cell receptor beta chains sequenced from one sample in a study of CD8 T cell repertoires and HIV-1 epitope variants. These TCRs are of unknown antigen specificity. Clones were read by immunoSEQ multiplex PCR, and TCRdb kept only the in-frame ones, dropping some. The table has roughly 5,000 clones, more than 50% seen once. The sequencing input was cultured CD8+ T cells derived from PBMCs. The source is a male donor with HIV.

This clone was recorded once. J is TRBJ2-1 and V is TRBV14; 8 bases map to TRBD2. V shed 7 bases, J shed 3 bases, and the junction held 2 bases outside the gene matches. The CDR3 is 13 residues long. Germline V lookup: CDR1 SGHDN, CDR2 FVKESK. The CDR3 bases are TGTGCCAGCAAGACTAGCGACTACAATGAGCAGTTCTTC. This translates into CASKTSDYNEQFF. Based on the CDR3 plus reference TRBV14 and TRBJ2-1, the full variable domain is EAGVTQFPSHSVIEKGQTVTLRCDPISGHDNLYWYRRVMGKEIKFLLHFVKESKQDESGMPNNRFLAERTGGTYSTLKVQPAELEDSGVYFCASKTSDYNEQFFGPGTRLTVL.

The V gene is TRBV4-3, the J gene TRBJ2-7; TRBD1 agrees at 8 bases. CDR1 is LGHNA, CDR2 YSLEER, per germline. V lost 5 bases to trimming and J lost 1 base; unmatched junction nucleotides: 7. The CDR3 totals 15 residues. CDR3 sequence reads: CASSKQRTGSYEQYF. CDR3 DNA: TGCGCCAGCAGCAAACAGAGGACAGGGTCCTACGAGCAGTACTTC.